This TCR beta chain was recorded in a study of T cells in Graves' hyperthyroidism and ophthalmopathy. Study conclusions and caveats: Before onset, ophthalmopathy was predicted by the model a median roughly six months earlier. Most thyroid-expanded clonotypes above 0.001 were also found in blood.

J gave up 6 bases and V 3 bases, and 4 bases lay outside the gene matches. This CDR3 comprises 13 residues. Per germline, CDR1 DFQATT and CDR2 SNEGSKA (reference sequence). When ophthalmopathy did not progress within 18 months, Graves' hyperthyroidism was considered stable. Patients aged 18 to 65 with hyperthyroidism were newly diagnosed, with duration under 2 months. This clonotype was counted many times. Its antigen is unidentified. Template material for amplifying TCR beta CDR3 regions consisted of RNA transcripts. A first-round RT-PCR of the TCR CDR3 used the HTBI primer set. Each CDR3 protein is one row after TCRdb ran MiXCR on the multiplex PCR reads. The table records a few hundred thousand distinct CDR3 sequences, about 15% of them present only once.

The TCR originated in a young woman with Graves' hyperthyroidism. Sequencing was carried out using blood. The chain recombines TRBV20-1 with TRBJ1-5; 8 nucleotides align to TRBD1. The CDR3 DNA reads TGCAGTGCTAGCGGACAGGGTGGTCAGCCCCAGCATTTT. Encoded protein: CSASGQGGQPQHF.